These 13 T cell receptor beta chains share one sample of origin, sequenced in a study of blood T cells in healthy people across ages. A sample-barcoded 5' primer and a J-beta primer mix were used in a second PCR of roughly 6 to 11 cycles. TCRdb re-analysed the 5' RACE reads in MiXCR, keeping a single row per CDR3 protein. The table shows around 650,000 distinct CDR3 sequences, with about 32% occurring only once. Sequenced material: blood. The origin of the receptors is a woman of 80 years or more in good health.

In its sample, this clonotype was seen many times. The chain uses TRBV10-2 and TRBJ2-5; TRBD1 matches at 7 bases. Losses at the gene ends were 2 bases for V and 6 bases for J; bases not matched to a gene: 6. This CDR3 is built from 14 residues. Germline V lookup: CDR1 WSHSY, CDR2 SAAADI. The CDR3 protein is CASSEGQGVKTQYF. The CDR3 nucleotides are TGCGCCAGCAGTGAGGGGCAGGGGGTAAAGACCCAGTACTTC.

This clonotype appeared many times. This CDR3 reads CASSFGAGGPPGTDTQYF. In nucleotides, the CDR3 is TGTGCCAGCAGCTTCGGAGCGGGGGGCCCCCCGGGCACAGATACGCAGTATTTT. The chain combines TRBV7-2 with TRBJ2-3; TRBD2 aligns across 9 bases. This CDR3 comprises 18 residues. V lost 3 bases to trimming and J lost 1 base; unmatched junction nucleotides: 11. The V gene's germline CDR1 is SGHTA and CDR2 FQGNSA.

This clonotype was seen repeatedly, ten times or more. The CDR3 region is CASSLVGAGGDYGYTF. CDR3 in DNA: TGTGCCAGCAGCTTAGTTGGGGCAGGGGGCGACTATGGCTACACCTTC. The gene calls are TRBV7-2 and TRBJ1-2, with 8 bases identical to TRBD1. Trimming took 1 base from V and 3 from J; bases not matched to a gene: 7. CDR3 size: 16 residues. The germline gives CDR1 SGHTA, CDR2 FQGNSA.

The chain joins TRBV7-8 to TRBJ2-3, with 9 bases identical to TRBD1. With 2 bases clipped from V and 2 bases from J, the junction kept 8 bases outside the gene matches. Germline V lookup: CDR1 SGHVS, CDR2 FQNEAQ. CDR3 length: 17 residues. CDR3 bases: TGTGCCAGCAGCTTAAGGTCGGGACAGGGAGTCACAGATACGCAGTATTTT. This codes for CASSLRSGQGVTDTQYF.

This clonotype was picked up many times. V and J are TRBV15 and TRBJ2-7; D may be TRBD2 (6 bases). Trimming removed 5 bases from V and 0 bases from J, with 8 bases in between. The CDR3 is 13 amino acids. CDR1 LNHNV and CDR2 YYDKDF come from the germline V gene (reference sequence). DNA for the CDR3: TGTGCCACCAGCCGGGAGATCTCCTACGAGCAGTACTTC. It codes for CATSREISYEQYF.

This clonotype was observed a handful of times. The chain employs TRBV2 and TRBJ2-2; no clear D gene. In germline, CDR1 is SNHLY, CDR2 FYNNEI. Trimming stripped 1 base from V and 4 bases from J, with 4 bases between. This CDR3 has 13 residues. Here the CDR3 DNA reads TGTGCCAGCAGTGAAGAAGGCACCGGGGAGCTGTTTTTT. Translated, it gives CASSEEGTGELFF. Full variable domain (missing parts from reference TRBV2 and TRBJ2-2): EPEVTQTPSHQVTQMGQEVILRCVPISNHLYFYWYRQILGQKVEFLVSFYNNEISEKSEIFDDQFSVERPDGSNFTLKIRSTKLEDSAMYFCASSEEGTGELFFGEGSRLTVL.

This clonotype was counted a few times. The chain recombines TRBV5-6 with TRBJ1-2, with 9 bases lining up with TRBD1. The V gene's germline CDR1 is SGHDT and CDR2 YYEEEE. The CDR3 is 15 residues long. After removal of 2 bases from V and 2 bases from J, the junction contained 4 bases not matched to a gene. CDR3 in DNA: TGTGCCAGCAGCTTAGGGACAGGGAGGAACTATGGCTACACCTTC. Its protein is CASSLGTGRNYGYTF. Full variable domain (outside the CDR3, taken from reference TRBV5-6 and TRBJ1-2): DAGVTQSPTHLIKTRGQQVTLRCSPKSGHDTVSWYQQALGQGPQFIFQYYEEEERQRGNFPDRFSGHQFPNYSSELNVNALLLGDSALYLCASSLGTGRNYGYTFGSGTRLTVV.

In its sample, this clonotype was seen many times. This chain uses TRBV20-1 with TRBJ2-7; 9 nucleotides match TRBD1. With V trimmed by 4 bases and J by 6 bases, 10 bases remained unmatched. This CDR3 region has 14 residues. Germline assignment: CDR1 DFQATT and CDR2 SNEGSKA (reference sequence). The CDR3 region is CSAKFGQGKREQYF. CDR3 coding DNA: TGCAGTGCTAAATTTGGACAGGGGAAACGCGAGCAGTACTTC.

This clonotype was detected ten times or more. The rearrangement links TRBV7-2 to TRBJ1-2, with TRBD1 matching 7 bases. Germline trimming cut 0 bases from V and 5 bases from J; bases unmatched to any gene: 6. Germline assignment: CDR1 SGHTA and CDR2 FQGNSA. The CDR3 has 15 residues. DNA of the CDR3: TGTGCCAGCAGCTTAGCTATCGACAGGGAGTATGGCTACACCTTC. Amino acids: CASSLAIDREYGYTF. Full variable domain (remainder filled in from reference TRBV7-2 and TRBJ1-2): GAGVSQSPSNKVTEKGKDVELRCDPISGHTALYWYRQSLGQGLEFLIYFQGNSAPDKSGLPSDRFSAERTGGSVSTLTIQRTQQEDSAVYLCASSLAIDREYGYTFGSGTRLTVV.

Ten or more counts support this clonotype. The CDR3 DNA is TGTGCCAGCAGCCCCTCAGTGGCGCCCACAGATACGCAGTATTTT. Translating it yields CASSPSVAPTDTQYF. The V and J genes are TRBV6-5 and TRBJ2-3; D is unresolved. CDR3 length equals 15 residues. V gave up 6 bases and J gave up 2 bases, with 15 bases separating them. Germline V gives CDR1 MNHEY, CDR2 SVGAGI.

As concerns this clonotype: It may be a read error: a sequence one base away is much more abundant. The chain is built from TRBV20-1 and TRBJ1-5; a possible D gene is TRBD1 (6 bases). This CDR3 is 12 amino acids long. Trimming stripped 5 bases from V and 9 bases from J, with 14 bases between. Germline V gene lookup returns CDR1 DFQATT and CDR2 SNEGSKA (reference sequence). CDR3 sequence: CSAQDSRMPQHF. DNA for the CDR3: TGCAGTGCTCAGGACAGCAGGATGCCCCAGCATTTT.

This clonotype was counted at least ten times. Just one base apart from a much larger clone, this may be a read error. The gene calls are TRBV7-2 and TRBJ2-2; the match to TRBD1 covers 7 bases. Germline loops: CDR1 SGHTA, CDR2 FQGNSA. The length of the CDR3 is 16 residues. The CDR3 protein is CASSRNRGMGTGERFF. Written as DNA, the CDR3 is TGTGCCAGCAGCCGGAACAGGGGAATGGGCACCGGGGAGCGGTTTTTT.

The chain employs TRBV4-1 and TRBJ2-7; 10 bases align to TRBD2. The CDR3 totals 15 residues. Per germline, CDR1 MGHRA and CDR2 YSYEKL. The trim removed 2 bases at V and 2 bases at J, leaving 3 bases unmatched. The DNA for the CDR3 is TGCGCCAGCAGCCAATTAAGCGGGGGGGCCTACGAGCAGTACTTC. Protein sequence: CASSQLSGGAYEQYF.